The sequence of this TCR beta chain was determined in a study of blood T cell repertoires in COVID-19. In the study overall: COVID-19 samples collected from the United States, Italy and Spain covered acute and convalescent phases. Nucleic acid was either cDNA or gDNA, and it came from T cells, B-cell-depleted T cells, or PBMCs.

In germline, CDR1 is ENHRY, CDR2 SYGVKD. There are 13 residues in the CDR3. Trimming shortened V by 2 bases and J by 3 bases, and 7 bases separated the two germline ends. Authors' processing steps: Amplification of reference gene primers provided the estimated nucleated cell counts. Profiling relied on immunoSEQ multiplex PCR, and the TCRdb table lists in-frame clones only, not all of them. V and J calls and clone size are as listed in that table; D and trimming were resolved from the DNA. The data contain roughly 120,000 clones, 71% of them singletons. The V gene is TRBV10-3, the J gene TRBJ2-5, with D possibly TRBD1 on 5 matching bases. Material: peripheral blood. This clonotype was obtained from a human donor with acute or convalescent COVID-19. The donor label of this sample is uncertain. The CDR3 DNA is TGTGCCATCAGTGAGGGCAGGGAAGAGACCCAGTACTTC. Translating gives CAISEGREETQYF.